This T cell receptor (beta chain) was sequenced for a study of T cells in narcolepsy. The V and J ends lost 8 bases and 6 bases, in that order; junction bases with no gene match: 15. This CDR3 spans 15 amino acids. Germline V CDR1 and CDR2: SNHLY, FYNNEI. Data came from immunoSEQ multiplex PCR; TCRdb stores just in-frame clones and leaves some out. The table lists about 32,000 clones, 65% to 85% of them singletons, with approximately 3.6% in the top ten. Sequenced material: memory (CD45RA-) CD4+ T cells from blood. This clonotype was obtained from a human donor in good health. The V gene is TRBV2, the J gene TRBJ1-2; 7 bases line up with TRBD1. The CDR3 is CASVTGGRGIDGYTF. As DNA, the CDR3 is TGTGCCAGCGTGACCGGGGGCAGGGGGATAGATGGCTACACCTTC. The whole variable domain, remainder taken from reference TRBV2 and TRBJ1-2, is EPEVTQTPSHQVTQMGQEVILRCVPISNHLYFYWYRQILGQKVEFLVSFYNNEISEKSEIFDDQFSVERPDGSNFTLKIRSTKLEDSAMYFCASVTGGRGIDGYTFGSGTRLTVV.